The sequence of this T cell receptor beta chain was determined in a study of response to subunit inactivated influenza vaccine. The CDR3 contains 12 residues. Trimming cost V 2 bases and J 7 bases, with 9 bases left between them. Germline CDR1 reads LGHDT; CDR2 reads YNNKEL (reference sequence). MiXCR, run by TCRdb on the RT-PCR reads, gives a single entry per CDR3 protein. The sample has around 520,000 distinct CDR3 sequences; 10% to 15% are singletons. A few counts support this clonotype. This sequence was found in a man aged 45-65 years who received an inactivated influenza vaccine. The sample was PBMCs from blood, taken on the day of vaccination. This chain connects TRBV3-1 to TRBJ2-7, with no clear D. CDR3 residues: CASSQNRQEQYF. The DNA of the CDR3 is TGTGCCAGCAGCCAAAACCGACAAGAGCAGTACTTC.